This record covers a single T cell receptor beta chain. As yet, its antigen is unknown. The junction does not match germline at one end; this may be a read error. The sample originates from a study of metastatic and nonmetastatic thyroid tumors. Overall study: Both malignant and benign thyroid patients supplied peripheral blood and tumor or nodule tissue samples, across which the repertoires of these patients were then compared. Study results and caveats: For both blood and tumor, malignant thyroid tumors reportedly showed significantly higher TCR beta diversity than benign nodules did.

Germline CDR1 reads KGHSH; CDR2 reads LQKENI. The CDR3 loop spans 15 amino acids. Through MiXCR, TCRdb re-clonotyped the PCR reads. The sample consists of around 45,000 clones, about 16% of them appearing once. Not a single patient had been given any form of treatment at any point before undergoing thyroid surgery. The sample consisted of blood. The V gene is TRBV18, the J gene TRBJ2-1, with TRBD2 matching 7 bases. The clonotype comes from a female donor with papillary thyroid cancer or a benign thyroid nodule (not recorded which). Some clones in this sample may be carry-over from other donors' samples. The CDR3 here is CASSPRLADYNEQLF. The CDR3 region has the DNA TGTGCCAGCTCACCAAGGCTAGCGGATTACAATGAGCAGCTCTTC.